This T cell receptor beta chain comes out of a study of cytomegalovirus exposure and HLA in healthy donors. Study results and caveats: Later work found most CMV-associated TCR beta chains apparently HLA-restricted. Association of a missense DCLRE1C variant with TCR beta V- and J-gene trimming was reported in a later analysis. Roughly 170 TCR beta chains were listed as cytomegalovirus-associated.

CDR1 MNHNS and CDR2 SASEGT come from the germline V gene. This CDR3 has 17 amino acids. The junction had 13 bases not matched to a gene; V was cut back by 2 bases and J by 4 bases. This clone came up once. Antigen: not known. PCR used 60 Vbeta primers and 13 Jbeta primers. The assay was immunoSEQ multiplex PCR, and TCRdb's table has in-frame clones only and misses some. This sample carries about 200,000 clones, approximately 81% of them seen once, and the ten largest clones take 2.9%. The rearrangement links TRBV6-1 to TRBJ1-2; 7 positions match TRBD1. Sequences were obtained from PBMCs. This receptor was obtained from a man aged 25-45 years in good health and CMV-seronegative. CDR3 bases: TGTGCCAGCAGTGAAATTAACCCCTGGACAGGCCCCTATGGCTACACCTTC. Protein: CASSEINPWTGPYGYTF.